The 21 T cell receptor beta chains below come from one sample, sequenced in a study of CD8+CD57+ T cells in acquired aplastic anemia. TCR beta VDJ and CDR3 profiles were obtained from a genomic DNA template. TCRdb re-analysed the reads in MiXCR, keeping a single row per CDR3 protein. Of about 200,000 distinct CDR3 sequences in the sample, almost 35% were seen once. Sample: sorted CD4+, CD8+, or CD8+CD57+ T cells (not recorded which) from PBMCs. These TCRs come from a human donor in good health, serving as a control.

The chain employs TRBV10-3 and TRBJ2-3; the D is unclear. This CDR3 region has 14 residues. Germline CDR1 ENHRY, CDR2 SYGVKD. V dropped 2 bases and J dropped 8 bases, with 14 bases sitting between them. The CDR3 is CAISEPRLVGTQYF. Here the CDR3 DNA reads TGTGCCATCAGTGAGCCGCGACTCGTTGGTACGCAGTATTTT.

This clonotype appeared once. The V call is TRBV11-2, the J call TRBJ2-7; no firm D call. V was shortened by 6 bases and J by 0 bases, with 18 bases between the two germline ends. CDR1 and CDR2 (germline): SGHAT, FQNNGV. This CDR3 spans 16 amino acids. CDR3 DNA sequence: TGTGCCAGCAGTCGTATCACGGCCCCCTCCTCCTACGAGCAGTACTTC. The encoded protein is CASSRITAPSSYEQYF.

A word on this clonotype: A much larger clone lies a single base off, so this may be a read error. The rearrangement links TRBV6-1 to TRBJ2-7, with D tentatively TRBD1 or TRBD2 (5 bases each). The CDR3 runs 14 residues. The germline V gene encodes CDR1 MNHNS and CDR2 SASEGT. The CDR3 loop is CVSSAETGRKEQYF. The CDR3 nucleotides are TGTGTCAGCTCCGCGGAAACGGGACGTAAAGAGCAGTACTTC.

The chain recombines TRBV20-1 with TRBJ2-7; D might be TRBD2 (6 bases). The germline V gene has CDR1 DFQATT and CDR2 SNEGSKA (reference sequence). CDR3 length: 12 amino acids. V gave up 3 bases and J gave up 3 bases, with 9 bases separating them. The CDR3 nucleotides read TGCAGTGCTAGGGGGGGTAGCTACGAGCAGTACTTC. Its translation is CSARGGSYEQYF.

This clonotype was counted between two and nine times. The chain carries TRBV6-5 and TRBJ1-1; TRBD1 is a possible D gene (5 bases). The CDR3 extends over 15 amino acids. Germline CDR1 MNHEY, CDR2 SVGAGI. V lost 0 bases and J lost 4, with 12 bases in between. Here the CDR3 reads CASSYSWGRGTEAFF. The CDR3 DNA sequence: TGTGCCAGCAGTTACTCCTGGGGCCGGGGCACTGAAGCTTTCTTT.

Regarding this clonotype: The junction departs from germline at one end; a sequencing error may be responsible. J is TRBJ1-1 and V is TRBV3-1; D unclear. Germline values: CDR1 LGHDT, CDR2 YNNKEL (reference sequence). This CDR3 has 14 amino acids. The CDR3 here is CASSLGRVNTGAFF. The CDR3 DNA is TGTGCCAGCAGCCTGGGGAGGGTGAACACTGGAGCTTTCTTT. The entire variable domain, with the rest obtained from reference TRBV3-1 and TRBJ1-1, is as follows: DTAVSQTPKYLVTQMGNDKSIKCEQNLGHDTMYWYKQDSKKFLKIMFSYNNKELIINETVPNRFSPKSPDKAHLNLHINSLELGDSAVYFCASSLGRVNTGAFFGQGTRLTVV.

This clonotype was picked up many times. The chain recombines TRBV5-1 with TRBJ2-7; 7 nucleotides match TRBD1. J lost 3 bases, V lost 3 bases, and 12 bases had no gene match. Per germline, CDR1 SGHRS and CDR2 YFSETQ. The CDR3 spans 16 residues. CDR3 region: CASSSQPPGQNYEQYF. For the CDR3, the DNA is TGCGCCAGCAGCTCCCAACCCCCGGGACAGAACTACGAGCAGTACTTC.

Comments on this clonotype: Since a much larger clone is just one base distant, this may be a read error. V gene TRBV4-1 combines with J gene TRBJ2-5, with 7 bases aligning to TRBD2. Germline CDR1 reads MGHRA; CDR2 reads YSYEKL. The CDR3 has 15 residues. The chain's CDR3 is CASSQGRLAEETRYF. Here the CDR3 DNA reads TGCGCCAGCAGCCAAGGTCGTCTAGCGGAAGAGACCCGGTACTTC.

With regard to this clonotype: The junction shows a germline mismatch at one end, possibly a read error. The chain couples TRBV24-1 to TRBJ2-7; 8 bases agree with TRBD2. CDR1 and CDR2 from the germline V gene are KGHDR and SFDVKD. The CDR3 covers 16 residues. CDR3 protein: CASSPRGGGPTYEQYF. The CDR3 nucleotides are TGTGCCAGCAGTCCCCGGGGCGGGGGGCCCACCTACGAGCAGTACTTC.

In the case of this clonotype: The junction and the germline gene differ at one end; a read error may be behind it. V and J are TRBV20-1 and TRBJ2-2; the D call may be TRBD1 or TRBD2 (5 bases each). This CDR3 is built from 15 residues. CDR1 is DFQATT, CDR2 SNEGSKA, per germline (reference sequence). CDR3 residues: CSARDRRNGTGELSF. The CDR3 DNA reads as TGCAGTGCTAGAGATCGGCGGAATGGGACCGGGGAGCTGTCTTTT.

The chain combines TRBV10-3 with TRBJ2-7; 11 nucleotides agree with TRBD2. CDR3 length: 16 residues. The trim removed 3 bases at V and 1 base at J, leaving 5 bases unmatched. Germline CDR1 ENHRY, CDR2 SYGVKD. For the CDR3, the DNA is TGTGCCATCAGTGAAGGGACTAGCGGATGGTCCTACGAGCAGTACTTC. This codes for CAISEGTSGWSYEQYF.

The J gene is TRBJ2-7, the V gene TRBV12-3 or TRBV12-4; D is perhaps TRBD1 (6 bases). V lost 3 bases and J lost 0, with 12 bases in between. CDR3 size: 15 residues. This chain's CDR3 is CASSLGQGSSYEQYF. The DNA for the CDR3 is TGTGCCAGCAGTTTGGGGCAGGGGAGCTCCTACGAGCAGTACTTC.

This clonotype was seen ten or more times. The CDR3 reads CASLGTSSYEQYF. CDR3 in DNA: TGTGCCAGCTTGGGGACATCGTCCTACGAGCAGTACTTC. This chain joins TRBV2 and TRBJ2-7; D may be TRBD1 (6 bases). Germline CDR1 is SNHLY and CDR2 is FYNNEI. CDR3 length: 13 residues. V gave up 8 bases and J gave up 1 base, with 12 bases separating them.

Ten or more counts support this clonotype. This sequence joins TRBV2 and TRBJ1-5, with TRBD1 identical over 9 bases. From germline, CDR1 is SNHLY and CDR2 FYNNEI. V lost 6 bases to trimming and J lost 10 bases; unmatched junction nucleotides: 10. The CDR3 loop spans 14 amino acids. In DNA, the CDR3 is TGTGCCAGCAGGGGGGACAGGGACAATCGTCCCCAGCATTTT. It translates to CASRGDRDNRPQHF.

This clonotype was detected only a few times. The chain's CDR3 is CASGRQGLGNTIYF. The DNA for the CDR3 is TGTGCCAGCGGGAGACAGGGGCTGGGAAACACCATATATTTT. The V call is TRBV12-3 or TRBV12-4, the J call TRBJ1-3; 8 positions agree with TRBD1. There are 14 residues in the CDR3. V was clipped by 8 bases and J by 4 bases; unmatched bases: 7.

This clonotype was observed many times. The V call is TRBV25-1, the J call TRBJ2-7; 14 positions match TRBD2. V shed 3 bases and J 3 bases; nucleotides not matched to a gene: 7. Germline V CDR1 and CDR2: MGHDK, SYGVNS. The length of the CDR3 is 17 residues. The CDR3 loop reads CASSELGTSGSGYEQYF. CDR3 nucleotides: TGTGCCAGCAGTGAGTTAGGGACTAGCGGGAGTGGCTACGAGCAGTACTTC.

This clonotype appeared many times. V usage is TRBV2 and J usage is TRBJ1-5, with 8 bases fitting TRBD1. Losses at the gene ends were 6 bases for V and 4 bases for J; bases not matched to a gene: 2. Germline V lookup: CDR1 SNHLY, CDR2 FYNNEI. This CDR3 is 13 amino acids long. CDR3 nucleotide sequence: TGTGCCAGCAGGGGACAGGTAAATCAGCCCCAGCATTTT. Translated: CASRGQVNQPQHF.

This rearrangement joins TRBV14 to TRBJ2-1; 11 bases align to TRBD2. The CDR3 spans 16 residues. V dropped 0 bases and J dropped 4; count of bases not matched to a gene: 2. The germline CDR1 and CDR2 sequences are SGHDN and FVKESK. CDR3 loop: CASSQDRLAGYNEQFF. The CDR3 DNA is TGTGCCAGCAGCCAAGATCGACTAGCGGGATACAATGAGCAGTTCTTC. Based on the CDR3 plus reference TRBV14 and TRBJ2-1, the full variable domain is EAGVTQFPSHSVIEKGQTVTLRCDPISGHDNLYWYRRVMGKEIKFLLHFVKESKQDESGMPNNRFLAERTGGTYSTLKVQPAELEDSGVYFCASSQDRLAGYNEQFFGPGTRLTVL.

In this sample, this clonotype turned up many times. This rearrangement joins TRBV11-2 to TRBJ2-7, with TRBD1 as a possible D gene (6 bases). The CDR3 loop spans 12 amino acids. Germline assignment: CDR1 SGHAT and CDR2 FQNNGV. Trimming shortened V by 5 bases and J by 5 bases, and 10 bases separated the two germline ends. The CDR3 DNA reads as TGTGCCAGCAGCATGACAGGCCACGAGCAGTACTTC. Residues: CASSMTGHEQYF.

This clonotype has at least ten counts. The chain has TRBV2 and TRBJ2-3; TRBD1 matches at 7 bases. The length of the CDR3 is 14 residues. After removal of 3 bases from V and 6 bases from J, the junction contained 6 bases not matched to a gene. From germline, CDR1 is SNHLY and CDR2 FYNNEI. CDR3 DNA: TGTGCCAGCAGTGAGCTCAGGGGGTCGGATACGCAGTATTTT. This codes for CASSELRGSDTQYF.

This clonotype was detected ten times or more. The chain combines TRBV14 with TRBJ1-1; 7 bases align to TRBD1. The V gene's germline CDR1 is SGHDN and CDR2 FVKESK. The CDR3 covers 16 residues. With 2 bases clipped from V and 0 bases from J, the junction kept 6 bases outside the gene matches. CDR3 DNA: TGTGCCAGCAGCCAATGGGAGGGGGCGATGAACACTGAAGCTTTCTTT. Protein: CASSQWEGAMNTEAFF.